This TCR beta chain was sequenced in a study of tumor and adjacent non-tumor tissue in lung cancer. Study in general: Patients comprised 12 adenocarcinoma, a couple of squamous cell carcinoma and 1 small cell lung cancer. Points from the study as a whole: Top 100 clones took a larger repertoire share in normal lung.

V gave up 8 bases and J gave up 4 bases, with 20 bases separating them. The CDR3 consists of 14 residues. The V gene's germline CDR1 is DFQATT and CDR2 SNEGSKA (reference sequence). The template was RNA from unsorted bulk tissue. A word on this clonotype: Its antigen is unknown.

A modified ARM-PCR protocol with three rounds of nested PCR amplified TCRbeta. Each CDR3 protein gets one entry after TCRdb re-called the multiplex PCR reads with MiXCR. The repertoire holds roughly 120,000 distinct CDR3 sequences, with roughly 77% as singletons. This receptor was taken from a woman in her sixties or seventies with non-small cell lung cancer. This rearrangement joins TRBV20-1 to TRBJ1-2, with D perhaps matching TRBD1 (5 bases). Sequenced input: lung tumor tissue. CDR3 protein: CSTGRGGSTYGYTF. The CDR3 nucleotides are TGCAGTACTGGACGGGGCGGTAGTACCTATGGCTACACCTTC.